Each of the 18 T cell receptor beta chains below was sequenced from the same sample in a study of OX40 agonist ivuxolimab in advanced cancers. Here immunoSEQ multiplex PCR was the method, and the copy in TCRdb shows in-frame clones only, minus some. The profile shows approximately 90,000 clones, more than 70% of them singletons. The sequences come from CD4+ or CD8+ T cells sorted from blood, collected in a trial of the OX40 agonist ivuxolimab. The receptors come from an adult with an advanced solid tumor such as melanoma, head and neck, liver or kidney cancer.

Only one count was recorded for this clone. The gene calls are TRBV11-2 and TRBJ2-3; tentatively, D is TRBD1 (5 bases). This CDR3 is 16 amino acids long. V gave up 0 bases and J gave up 0 bases, with 10 bases separating them. Germline V gives CDR1 SGHAT, CDR2 FQNNGV. Here the CDR3 reads CASSLDSQGSTDTQYF. CDR3 bases: TGTGCCAGCAGCTTAGATAGTCAGGGCAGCACAGATACGCAGTATTTT.

The J gene is TRBJ2-2, the V gene TRBV11-3, with D possibly being TRBD1 or TRBD2 (5 bases each). From germline, CDR1 is SGHNT and CDR2 YENEEA. V was trimmed by 6 bases and J by 3 bases, leaving 17 bases between them. The CDR3 has 16 amino acids. CDR3: CASRDQSGLHTGELFF. DNA for the CDR3: TGTGCCAGCAGGGATCAATCGGGGCTTCACACCGGGGAGCTGTTTTTT.

DNA for the CDR3: TGTGCCAGCACCCCTCTAGCGGACTACACCGGGGAGCTGTTTTTT. Its protein is CASTPLADYTGELFF. This chain joins TRBV11-2 and TRBJ2-2; 7 positions agree with TRBD2. This CDR3 has 15 residues. The ends lost 7 bases at V and 3 bases at J; junction bases unmatched: 8. Germline CDR1 and CDR2: SGHAT and FQNNGV.

The chain recombines TRBV12-5 with TRBJ1-6; D is undetermined. The CDR3 totals 13 residues. Germline V gives CDR1 LGHNT, CDR2 FRNRAP. V was trimmed by 1 base and J by 10 bases, leaving 8 bases between them. CDR3 DNA: TGTGCTAGTGGTTTGGACGAAAGATCACCCCTCCACTTT. Translating gives CASGLDERSPLHF.

The chain links TRBV5-6 to TRBJ2-3, with TRBD2 identical over 12 bases. The trim removed 1 base at V and 1 base at J, leaving 4 bases unmatched. The V gene's germline CDR1 is SGHDT and CDR2 YYEEEE. The CDR3 sequence is 17 residues long. CDR3 loop: CASSLMASGGGTDTQYF. CDR3 sequence (DNA): TGTGCCAGCAGCTTGATGGCTAGCGGGGGGGGCACAGATACGCAGTATTTT.

This clone was seen a single time. The chain uses TRBV9 and TRBJ1-2; D is unresolved. V dropped 2 bases and J dropped 1 base, with 12 bases sitting between them. The germline V gene has CDR1 SGDLS and CDR2 YYNGEE. The CDR3 loop spans 15 amino acids. This CDR3 is CASSVGTVYNYGYTF. The CDR3 DNA reads TGTGCCAGCAGCGTTGGTACAGTTTATAACTATGGCTACACCTTC.

This clone came up once. The chain uses TRBV5-1 and TRBJ2-7, with 7 bases fitting TRBD1. CDR1 and CDR2 from the germline V gene are SGHRS and YFSETQ. The CDR3 length is 13 residues. Unmatched junction bases numbered 5, after V lost 5 bases and J lost 3 bases. This chain's CDR3 is CASREGGGYEQYF. The CDR3 nucleotides are TGCGCCAGCAGAGAAGGGGGCGGCTACGAGCAGTACTTC.

Of note for this clone: At one boundary the junction diverges from the germline segment, which might be a read error. The rearrangement joins TRBV5-6 to TRBJ1-6; D not resolved. Germline V gives CDR1 SGHDT, CDR2 YYEEEE. This CDR3 is 17 amino acids long. CDR3 loop: CASSLGGDWTYNSSLHF. CDR3 coding DNA: TGTGCCAGCAGCTTGGGGGGAGATTGGACCTATAATTCATCCCTCCACTTT.

This chain links TRBV5-6 with TRBJ2-6; D might be TRBD1 or TRBD2, each matching 5 bases. Per the germline V gene, CDR1 is SGHDT and CDR2 is YYEEEE. The CDR3 spans 12 residues. Trimming cost V 3 bases and J 15 bases, with 13 bases left between them. The CDR3 nucleotides are TGTGCCAGCAGCTGGGGGACGAACTACCTGACTTTC. Its translation is CASSWGTNYLTF.

The chain links TRBV6-1 to TRBJ1-2; D gene unclear. Germline V gene data show CDR1 as MNHNS and CDR2 as SASEGT. V shed 5 bases and J shed 1 base, with 11 bases lying between them. The CDR3 is 14 residues long. The CDR3 loop is CASSLASGNYGYTF. CDR3 nucleotides: TGTGCCAGCAGTCTCGCGTCGGGTAACTATGGCTACACCTTC.

The J gene is TRBJ2-1, the V gene TRBV11-2, with 11 bases fitting TRBD2. Trimming cost V 5 bases and J 4 bases; bases outside gene matches: 4. Germline assignment: CDR1 SGHAT and CDR2 FQNNGV. There are 15 residues in the CDR3. CDR3 in DNA: TGTGCCAGCAGCCCCTTAGCGGGGGGGTACAATGAGCAGTTCTTC. Its translation is CASSPLAGGYNEQFF.

In this sample, this clone turned up once. The chain employs TRBV5-1 and TRBJ2-1, with D unresolved. This CDR3 has 14 amino acids. Germline V gives CDR1 SGHRS, CDR2 YFSETQ. The ends were cut back, 0 bases at V and 6 bases at J, with 10 bases in the middle. The CDR3 loop is CASSLDGRSNEQFF. CDR3 sequence (DNA): TGCGCCAGCAGCTTGGACGGCAGGTCCAATGAGCAGTTCTTC. The whole variable domain, filled in from reference TRBV5-1 and TRBJ2-1, reads KAGVTQTPRYLIKTRGQQVTLSCSPISGHRSVSWYQQTPGQGLQFLFEYFSETQRNKGNFPGRFSGRQFSNSRSEMNVSTLELGDSALYLCASSLDGRSNEQFFGPGTRLTVL.

The chain has TRBV6-1 and TRBJ1-5; D gene ambiguous. In germline, CDR1 is MNHNS, CDR2 SASEGT. The V end was cut by 6 bases, the J end by 9 bases, with 21 bases between. The CDR3 sequence is 15 residues long. The CDR3 reads CASSESWAARTPQHF. The CDR3 DNA is TGTGCCAGCAGCGAGAGCTGGGCAGCCCGGACGCCCCAGCATTTT.

The chain combines TRBV9 with TRBJ1-1; D gene ambiguous. The CDR3 has 14 residues. Between the trimmed V and J ends, which lost 3 bases and 4 bases, there was a span of 13 bases. Looked up from germline, CDR1 is SGDLS and CDR2 is YYNGEE. CDR3 residues: CASSADNFGTEAFF. The CDR3 region has the DNA TGTGCCAGCAGCGCCGACAATTTTGGCACTGAAGCTTTCTTT. Complete variable domain (other parts from reference TRBV9 and TRBJ1-1): DSGVTQTPKHLITATGQRVTLRCSPRSGDLSVYWYQQSLDQGLQFLIQYYNGEERAKGNILERFSAQQFPDLHSELNLSSLELGDSALYFCASSADNFGTEAFFGQGTRLTVV.

This clone has only one observation. The chain employs TRBV7-3 and TRBJ2-1; TRBD2 is a possible D gene (5 bases). Germline assignment: CDR1 SGHTA and CDR2 FQGTGA. Trimming shortened V by 3 bases and J by 0 bases, and 9 bases separated the two germline ends. The CDR3 totals 15 residues. For the CDR3, the DNA is TGTGCCAGCAGCTTTCCTGGGAGCTCCTACAATGAGCAGTTCTTC. Residues: CASSFPGSSYNEQFF.

The rearrangement uses TRBV11-3 and TRBJ2-2; tentative D call: TRBD1 (6 bases). There are 14 residues in the CDR3. Germline lookup yields CDR1 SGHNT and CDR2 YENEEA. Trimming stripped 3 bases from V and 8 bases from J, with 13 bases between. The CDR3 reads CASSFSSDRGELFF. Here the CDR3 DNA reads TGTGCCAGCAGCTTTTCGTCTGACAGGGGGGAGCTGTTTTTT.

The rearrangement uses TRBV5-6 and TRBJ1-2, with 10 bases lining up with TRBD1. This CDR3 is built from 17 residues. Germline V lookup: CDR1 SGHDT, CDR2 YYEEEE. The V gene end was trimmed by 4 bases and the J gene end by 6 bases; junction bases not matched to a gene: 15. This CDR3 is CASSPLKTGGAYNGYTF. The DNA of the CDR3 is TGTGCCAGCAGCCCCCTCAAGACAGGGGGCGCTTATAATGGCTACACCTTC.

The gene calls are TRBV29-1 and TRBJ1-1, with TRBD1 as a possible D gene (6 bases). The V gene lost 6 bases and the J gene lost 1 base, with 9 bases spanning the gap. CDR1 and CDR2 from the germline V gene are SQVTM and ANQGSEA. The CDR3 loop spans 12 amino acids. For the CDR3, the DNA is TGCAGCGTGCAGGGGAGGAACACTGAAGCTTTCTTT. This sequence encodes CSVQGRNTEAFF.